A selection of T cell receptor beta chains follows, all from one sample in a study of blood T cell repertoires in COVID-19. Data came from immunoSEQ multiplex PCR; TCRdb stores just in-frame clones and leaves some out. The sample includes approximately 90,000 clones, 75% to 90% of them seen just once. Material: peripheral blood. The source is a man aged 55 to 70 with acute or convalescent COVID-19. Each CDR3 is given with its conserved first and last residue.

TRBV2	CASQGQNSPLHF
TRBV7-9	CASSRPGQGREETQYF
TRBV6-6	CASSYSIGGSYGYTF
TRBV10-3	CAADRGMSGNTIYF
TRBV28	CASSPPYGQTNTEAFF
TRBV27	CASSLSGGRGLYNEQFF
TRBV13	CASSLRGGNTF
TRBV5-1	CASSLVLAGADTQYF
TRBV5-4	CASSPTGGVSSATEAFF
TRBV6-5	CASSYRGMNTEAFF
TRBV19	CASSNFGPSSGNTIYF
TRBV6-5	CASSYAGTGRGYEQYF
TRBV9	CASSVGTSGNNEQFF
TRBV19	CASSDRFLSAFF
TRBV19	CASIQARGNSNTGELFF
TRBV5-1	CASRLPGQGTGELFF
TRBV11-2	CASSFPYADRGNTEAFF
TRBV2	CASKGTYSNQPQHF
TRBV27	CASSLTGGHGANVLTF
TRBV5-8	CASSWRVSGRSPYNEQFF
TRBV7-2	CASSDKVSTGGQPQHF
TRBV19	CASSITAGAQETQYF
TRBV2	CASSKETGGLMNTEAFF
TRBV7-2	CASSSRDRVPAEAFF
TRBV10-3	CAIKAGAIYGYTF